The 25 T cell receptor beta chains below all came from one sample that was sequenced in a study of T cell repertoires in cytomegalovirus infection (dated 2019 in TCRdb). The sequencing machine was an Illumina HiSeq 1500. TCRdb reprocessed the public reads (quality trimming at Q25 with fastp, clone calling with MiXCR) and kept in-frame beta chains. CDR3 protein sequences are deduplicated, and each keeps its most common genes and DNA. Counted in this sample were about 440,000 distinct CDR3 sequences; approximately 31% of them appeared once. The ten most abundant clones make up around 15% of the sample. The material sequenced was PBMCs. These receptor sequences come from a human donor in good health (CMV status not recorded). Some clones in this sample may be carry-over from other donors' samples.

This clonotype was counted a few times. This chain links TRBV7-9 with TRBJ1-1; 8 bases map to TRBD1. V lost 6 bases and J lost 0; bases outside the gene matches: 15. This CDR3 comprises 18 residues. Germline V CDR1 and CDR2: SEHNR, FQNEAQ (reference sequence). CDR3 protein: CASSPTAGGRGVNTEAFF. The CDR3 DNA is TGTGCCAGCAGTCCTACCGCAGGGGGCAGGGGGGTGAACACTGAAGCTTTCTTT.

This clonotype appeared a few times. The J gene is TRBJ2-7, the V gene TRBV14, with 8 positions matching TRBD1. Germline CDR1 and CDR2: SGHDN and FVKESK. This CDR3 spans 15 amino acids. Trimming took 8 bases from V and 5 from J; bases not matched to a gene: 14. The CDR3 DNA reads TGTGCCAGCTCTCGAGGGACAGGCTTGAGGGACGAGCAGTACTTC. It encodes CASSRGTGLRDEQYF. Drawing the rest from reference TRBV14 and TRBJ2-7, the complete variable domain is EAGVTQFPSHSVIEKGQTVTLRCDPISGHDNLYWYRRVMGKEIKFLLHFVKESKQDESGMPNNRFLAERTGGTYSTLKVQPAELEDSGVYFCASSRGTGLRDEQYFGPGTRLTVT.

This clonotype was seen more than once but under ten times. The chain links TRBV4-2 to TRBJ2-5, with 9 bases lining up with TRBD1. The CDR3 spans 15 residues. The germline gives CDR1 LGHNA, CDR2 YNFKEQ. Unmatched junction bases numbered 5, after V lost 3 bases and J lost 3 bases. CDR3 loop: CASSHRQGEEETQYF. Written as DNA, the CDR3 is TGTGCCAGCAGCCACCGACAGGGGGAAGAAGAGACCCAGTACTTC.

This clonotype was seen more than once but under ten times. This rearrangement joins TRBV20-1 to TRBJ2-1; 7 bases align to TRBD2. Unmatched junction bases numbered 7, after V lost 1 base and J lost 1 base. This CDR3 region has 16 residues. CDR1 is DFQATT, CDR2 SNEGSKA, per germline (reference sequence). The CDR3 region is CSARGAGSGSYNEQFF. As DNA, the CDR3 is TGCAGTGCTAGAGGAGCGGGGTCAGGATCCTACAATGAGCAGTTCTTC.

The gene calls are TRBV6-6 and TRBJ2-2, with D possibly being TRBD1 or TRBD2 (5 bases each). Between the trimmed V and J ends, which lost 2 bases and 6 bases, there was a span of 13 bases. The V gene's germline CDR1 is MNHNY and CDR2 SVGAGI (reference sequence). CDR3 length: 15 amino acids. In nucleotides, the CDR3 is TGTGCCAGCAGTTACCGGGACCGAGCGGCCGGGGAGCTGTTTTTT. This codes for CASSYRDRAAGELFF.

This clonotype was counted ten times or more. The chain joins TRBV7-9 to TRBJ1-2, with 12 bases identical to TRBD1. Germline V lookup: CDR1 SEHNR, CDR2 FQNEAQ (reference sequence). Trimming removed 3 bases from V and 8 bases from J; junction bases left unmatched: 4. CDR3 length equals 14 residues. CDR3 residues: CASSLGQGAPGYTF. For the CDR3, the DNA is TGTGCCAGCAGCTTGGGACAGGGGGCGCCAGGCTACACCTTC.

Written as DNA, the CDR3 is TGCAGTGCTAGGGTTAACGGCTACACCTTC. Translating gives CSARVNGYTF. The genes are TRBV20-1 and TRBJ1-2; D gene uncertain. In germline, CDR1 is DFQATT, CDR2 SNEGSKA (reference sequence). This CDR3 is 10 amino acids long. Trimming removed 3 bases at V and 8 bases at J, with 7 bases between.

The genes are TRBV11-2 and TRBJ2-2; D not certain. The CDR3 has 16 amino acids. The ends were cut back, 2 bases at V and 1 base at J, with 11 bases in the middle. Germline V gene sequence: CDR1 SGHAT, CDR2 FQNNGV. CDR3 sequence (DNA): TGTGCCAGCAGCTTATTTATCCGCAGGAACACCGGGGAGCTGTTTTTT. Protein: CASSLFIRRNTGELFF.

This chain connects TRBV2 to TRBJ1-3; D gene unclear. The CDR3 is 16 amino acids. Germline CDR1 reads SNHLY; CDR2 reads FYNNEI. The V end lost 1 base, the J end lost 1 base, and 11 bases lay between the germline ends. The CDR3 sequence: CASSEDSRVSGNTIYF. DNA of the CDR3: TGTGCCAGCAGTGAAGACTCACGGGTATCTGGAAACACCATATATTTT.

In this sample, this clonotype turned up once. The rearrangement joins TRBV7-2 to TRBJ2-3; possible D gene TRBD2, 6 bases. Trimming stripped 5 bases from V and 2 bases from J, with 20 bases between. The CDR3 extends over 17 amino acids. Germline V lookup: CDR1 SGHTA, CDR2 FQGNSA. CDR3 sequence (DNA): TGTGCCAGCAGCGTATTGACTCGCGGGGATACCACAGATACGCAGTATTTT. It is translated as CASSVLTRGDTTDTQYF. Full variable domain (rest looked up from reference TRBV7-2 and TRBJ2-3): GAGVSQSPSNKVTEKGKDVELRCDPISGHTALYWYRQSLGQGLEFLIYFQGNSAPDKSGLPSDRFSAERTGGSVSTLTIQRTQQEDSAVYLCASSVLTRGDTTDTQYFGPGTRLTVL.

This clonotype has only a few counts. V and J are TRBV6-8 and TRBJ2-7, with 11 bases lining up with TRBD2. Germline V gene lookup returns CDR1 MNHGY and CDR2 SAAAGT. Trimming took 6 bases from V and 0 from J; bases not matched to a gene: 7. CDR3 size: 16 residues. CDR3 protein: CASRGTSGGPSYEQYF. For the CDR3, the DNA is TGTGCCAGCAGGGGTACTAGCGGGGGACCCTCCTACGAGCAGTACTTC.

This clonotype was seen a few times. V and J are TRBV2 and TRBJ2-1, with TRBD1 matching 8 bases. CDR1 is SNHLY, CDR2 FYNNEI, per germline. The length of the CDR3 is 20 residues. V gave up 1 base and J gave up 0 bases; unmatched junction bases: 14. This CDR3 is CASSEVSGGFSISSYNEQFF. The CDR3 coding sequence is TGTGCCAGCAGTGAAGTTTCAGGGGGCTTTTCTATTAGCTCCTACAATGAGCAGTTCTTC.

This clonotype appeared a few times. V usage is TRBV6-1 and J usage is TRBJ1-5, with D possibly matching TRBD1 (6 bases). Deletions cut 0 bases from V and 7 bases from J, with 10 bases between. This CDR3 spans 14 amino acids. CDR1 and CDR2 from the germline V gene are MNHNS and SASEGT. CDR3 loop: CASSEAAGAQPQHF. The CDR3 coding sequence is TGTGCCAGCAGTGAAGCGGCAGGGGCGCAGCCCCAGCATTTT.

The chain links TRBV12-3 or TRBV12-4 to TRBJ1-4; tentative D call: TRBD1 (5 bases). The CDR3 runs 16 residues. V gave up 1 base and J gave up 5 bases, with 14 bases separating them. CDR3 DNA sequence: TGTGCCAGCAGTTTAGTTCGCGCAGGGAAGAATGAAAAACTGTTTTTT. Translating gives CASSLVRAGKNEKLFF.

J is TRBJ2-7 and V is TRBV6-2 or TRBV6-3; the D is unclear. V was clipped by 6 bases and J by 2 bases, with 14 bases between them. The CDR3 spans 14 residues. Per germline, CDR1 MNHEY and CDR2 SVGEGT. The CDR3 nucleotides are TGTGCCAGCAGGAACGGGTTGAGTCCCTACGAGCAGTACTTC. Amino acids: CASRNGLSPYEQYF.

In its sample, this clonotype was seen a few times. This chain connects TRBV7-6 to TRBJ2-3, with a weak D call TRBD1 (5 bases). Germline lookup yields CDR1 SGHVS and CDR2 FNYEAQ. The CDR3 covers 17 residues. Between the trimmed V and J ends, which lost 1 base and 0 bases, there was a span of 14 bases. CDR3 sequence (DNA): TGTGCCAGCAGCTTAGATACAGGACACCCAAGCACAGATACGCAGTATTTT. Translation gives CASSLDTGHPSTDTQYF.

This clonotype was seen once. This sequence joins TRBV6-6 and TRBJ1-1; D call uncertain. The germline gives CDR1 MNHNY, CDR2 SVGAGI (reference sequence). The V and J ends lost 6 bases and 2 bases respectively, with 13 bases between them. This CDR3 is built from 14 residues. DNA of the CDR3: TGTGCCAGCAGGTACGACAACGCTAACACTGAAGCTTTCTTT. This gives the protein CASRYDNANTEAFF.

Here the CDR3 reads CASSPRTVNTIYF. The DNA for the CDR3 is TGTGCCAGCAGTCCACGGACAGTAAACACCATATATTTT. The V call is TRBV12-3 or TRBV12-4, the J call TRBJ1-3; D perhaps matches TRBD1 (6 bases). The CDR3 length is 13 residues. V lost 5 bases, J lost 6 bases, and 11 bases lay in between.

The CDR3 DNA reads as TGTGCCAGCAGAAGACAGGGGGCTCCAGAGACCCAGTACTTC. This codes for CASRRQGAPETQYF. The chain employs TRBV6-5 and TRBJ2-5; 10 nucleotides match TRBD1. V lost 6 bases and J lost 4; bases outside the gene matches: 5. This CDR3 is built from 14 residues. Germline CDR1 and CDR2: MNHEY and SVGAGI.

This chain connects TRBV4-1 to TRBJ1-2; D uncertain. V gave up 0 bases and J gave up 4 bases, with 9 bases separating them. This CDR3 spans 14 amino acids. Germline loops: CDR1 MGHRA, CDR2 YSYEKL. CDR3 DNA: TGCGCCAGCAGCCAAGAGGGCGGCAGCTATGGCTACACCTTC. As protein: CASSQEGGSYGYTF.

This clonotype appeared a few times. This chain links TRBV14 with TRBJ1-6, with TRBD1 as a possible D gene (5 bases). This CDR3 has 14 amino acids. Germline V lookup: CDR1 SGHDN, CDR2 FVKESK. V was cut by 3 bases and J by 4 bases, with 7 bases left in between. The CDR3 reads CASSQGRYNSPLHF. As DNA, the CDR3 is TGTGCCAGCAGCCAGGGACGGTATAATTCACCCCTCCACTTT.

Note on this clonotype: Its ends do not fully match the called genes, so a read error is possible. The chain uses TRBV7-2 and TRBJ2-3; the match to TRBD2 covers 8 bases. The CDR3 runs 16 residues. Germline lookup yields CDR1 SGHTA and CDR2 FQGNSA. DNA for the CDR3: TGTGCCATCAGCTTAGCGGGACTATCTAGCACATATACGCCGTATTTT. As protein: CAISLAGLSSTYTPYF.

J is TRBJ1-2 and V is TRBV19; D uncertain. The CDR3 has 16 amino acids. The germline V gene has CDR1 LNHDA and CDR2 SQIVND (reference sequence). The V and J ends lost 3 bases and 7 bases respectively, with 21 bases between them. This chain's CDR3 is CASSISAEASYGGYTF. CDR3 coding DNA: TGTGCCAGTAGTATTTCCGCTGAGGCCTCTTACGGTGGCTACACCTTC.

This clonotype has only a few counts. The DNA of the CDR3 is TGTGCCAGCAGCACGGGACTAGCGGGGCAAGAGACCCAGTACTTC. Residues: CASSTGLAGQETQYF. This chain connects TRBV5-4 to TRBJ2-5; 13 bases agree with TRBD2. Per the germline V gene, CDR1 is SGHNT and CDR2 is YYREEE (reference sequence). J gave up 2 bases and V 4 bases, and 2 bases lay outside the gene matches. The length of the CDR3 is 15 residues.

This clonotype appeared many times. This sequence joins TRBV7-2 and TRBJ2-5, with D possibly being TRBD2 (5 bases). Trimming cost V 2 bases and J 2 bases, with 15 bases left between them. Germline V gene lookup returns CDR1 SGHTA and CDR2 FQGNSA. The CDR3 covers 16 residues. The CDR3 loop reads CASSLLGRGPQETQYF. The CDR3 nucleotides read TGTGCCAGCAGCTTATTAGGTCGGGGTCCTCAAGAGACCCAGTACTTC.